The sequence of this T cell receptor (beta chain) was determined in a study of molecular identifiers for immune sequencing clone quantification. This clonotype was counted only a few times. What it recognizes is unknown. MiXCR, applied by TCRdb to the PCR reads, yields one record per CDR3 protein. The sample lists about 40,000 distinct CDR3 sequences, around 20% occurring once. Study-wide results and limits: Clone sizes could be underestimated for highly expanded clones when identical TCR molecules share a barcode.

Material for sequencing was naive CD8+ T cells from blood, with Jurkat cell RNA spiked in. Stated subset: FACS-sorted CD8+CD4-CCR7+CD45RA+ naive T cells. This clonotype was sampled from a human donor in good health. Some libraries in this study had Jurkat cell RNA spiked in.

The CDR3: CAGRDRGWDTQYF. In nucleotides, the CDR3 is TGTGCAGGGAGGGACAGGGGTTGGGATACGCAGTATTTT. This chain joins TRBV7-2 and TRBJ2-3; 10 nucleotides align to TRBD1. CDR3 length equals 13 residues. The V gene's germline CDR1 is SGHTA and CDR2 FQGNSA.